This is a list of T cell receptor beta chains from one sample in a study of T cell changes during pregnancy in multiple sclerosis. Profiled with immunoSEQ multiplex PCR; TCRdb holds only in-frame clones, not every one. The data show 30,000 or so clones, around 91% seen once. The sequences come from CD8+ T cells from peripheral blood mononuclear cells, collected after pregnancy. Source of these receptors: a female donor with multiple sclerosis, enrolled in a pregnancy study. Both conserved end residues are part of each CDR3. The order of the fields is CDR3 DNA, CDR3 protein, clone size, J gene, D gene, V gene. The D gene is left open where the match is weak. Size is stated for part of the rows, as once, few or many counts, or as a class when the clone is expanded.

TGTGCCAGCAGCGCCTGGACTAGCGGGATGGAGACCCAGTACTTC,CASSAWTSGMETQYF,once,TRBJ2-5,TRBD2,TRBV9
TGTGCCAGCAGCCCCGCTGGGGGAGGGGGACTGTACGAGCAGTACTTC,CASSPAGGGGLYEQYF,.,TRBJ2-7,.,TRBV7-2
TGTGCCAGTAGTATCACAGTCTACACTGAAGCTTTCTTT,CASSITVYTEAFF,.,TRBJ1-1,.,TRBV19
TGTGCCAGCAGCCCAGTCCCAGGGGATGGCTACACCTTC,CASSPVPGDGYTF,.,TRBJ1-2,.,TRBV9
TGTGCCAGTACCTCTGGGGTTGGGGAGAGAGAGACCCAGTACTTC,CASTSGVGERETQYF,.,TRBJ2-5,.,TRBV6-5
TGTGCCAGCAGTGCAGGGGATTTTTACGAGCAGTACTTC,CASSAGDFYEQYF,.,TRBJ2-7,.,TRBV2
TGCGCCAGCAGCCAAGTTTTATCAGGACAGGGTGGCGAGCAGTACTTC,CASSQVLSGQGGEQYF,.,TRBJ2-7,TRBD1,TRBV4-3
TGCGCCAGCAGCTTGGTTCTAGCGGGAGAGCAGGCGACAGATACGCAGTATTTT,CASSLVLAGEQATDTQYF,.,TRBJ2-3,TRBD2,TRBV5-1
TGTGCCAGCAGTAGCAGGGAGGGCAATCAGCCCCAGCATTTT,CASSSREGNQPQHF,.,TRBJ1-5,.,TRBV27
TGTGCCAGCAGTGACTCTAGCGGGAGTTACAATGAGCAGTTCTTC,CASSDSSGSYNEQFF,.,TRBJ2-1,TRBD2,TRBV6-4
TGTGCCAGCAGCTTGGACAGGGGGCATAAACTGTTTTTT,CASSLDRGHKLFF,.,TRBJ1-4,TRBD1,TRBV7-8
TGTGCCAGCTCACCATTCGAGACAGGGGTCTACAATGAGCAGTTCTTC,CASSPFETGVYNEQFF,.,TRBJ2-1,TRBD1,TRBV18
TGTGCCAGCAGCGCCGGGACAGGGGAATACGAGCAGTACTTC,CASSAGTGEYEQYF,.,TRBJ2-7,TRBD1,TRBV7-6
TGTGCCAGCAGCTTAGGTGGGGGGGAAAAACTGTTTTTT,CASSLGGGEKLFF,.,TRBJ1-4,.,TRBV7-9
TGCGCCAGCAGCCAAGATGGGACAGATAATCAGCCCCAGCATTTT,CASSQDGTDNQPQHF,once,TRBJ1-5,TRBD1,TRBV4-3
TGTGCCAGCAGGCCGGGACTAGCGGGTTACACAGATACGCAGTATTTT,CASRPGLAGYTDTQYF,.,TRBJ2-3,TRBD2,TRBV27
TGTGCCACCGAGGGGGCCTTGGACACTGAAGCTTTCTTT,CATEGALDTEAFF,.,TRBJ1-1,TRBD1,TRBV10-3
TGCGCCAGCAGCCAAGGACAGGAGTACTCTGGGGCCAACGTCCTGACTTTC,CASSQGQEYSGANVLTF,many,TRBJ2-6,.,TRBV4-3
TGTGCCAGCAGCACCCGACAGGGCTACGAGCAGTACTTC,CASSTRQGYEQYF,.,TRBJ2-7,TRBD1,TRBV13
TGTGCCAGCAGCGTAGGCGGGACTCAGGGCTATGGCTACACCTTC,CASSVGGTQGYGYTF,.,TRBJ1-2,.,TRBV9
TGTGCCAGCAGTTTTGGGGCGGGAGGGGAGCAGTTCTTC,CASSFGAGGEQFF,.,TRBJ2-1,TRBD2,TRBV27
TGCGCCAGCAGCCAAGAAGTTGGGCAGACGGCCCAAACAGCCTCTTTT,CASSQEVGQTAQTASF,.,TRBJ1-1,.,TRBV4-3